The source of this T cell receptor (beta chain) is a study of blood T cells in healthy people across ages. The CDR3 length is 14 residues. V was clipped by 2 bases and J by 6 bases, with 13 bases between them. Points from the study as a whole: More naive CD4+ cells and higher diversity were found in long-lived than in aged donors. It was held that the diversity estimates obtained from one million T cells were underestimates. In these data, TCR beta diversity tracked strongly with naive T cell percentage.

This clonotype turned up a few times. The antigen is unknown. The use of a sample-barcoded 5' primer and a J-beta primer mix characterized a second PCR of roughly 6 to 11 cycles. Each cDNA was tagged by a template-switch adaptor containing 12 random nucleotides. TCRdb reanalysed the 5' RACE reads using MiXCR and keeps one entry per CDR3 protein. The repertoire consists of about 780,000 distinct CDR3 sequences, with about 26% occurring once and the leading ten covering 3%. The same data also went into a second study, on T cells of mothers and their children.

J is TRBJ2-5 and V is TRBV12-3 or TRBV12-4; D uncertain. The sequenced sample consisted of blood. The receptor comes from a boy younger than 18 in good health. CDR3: CASSLRTPLKTQYF. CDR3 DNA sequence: TGTGCCAGCAGTTTAAGAACCCCCCTAAAGACCCAGTACTTC.